These T cell receptor beta chains were read from a single sample in a study of cytomegalovirus exposure and HLA in healthy donors. The method was immunoSEQ multiplex PCR; TCRdb's version includes in-frame clones alone and lacks a portion of them. The sample consists of around 150,000 clones, about 80% of them appearing once. Sequencing used PBMCs. The receptor source for this set is a woman aged 35 to 49 in good health and CMV-seronegative. Each CDR3 is given with its conserved first and last residue. A D gene is named only where the DNA matches it firmly.

D gene	CDR3 length	J gene	V gene	CDR3 protein	CDR3 DNA
.	16	TRBJ1-5	TRBV7-2	CASSLVPRAGNQPQHF	TGTGCCAGCAGCTTAGTTCCCAGGGCTGGCAATCAGCCCCAGCATTTT
TRBD1	15	TRBJ1-2	TRBV28	CASLRQGTLLSGYTF	TGTGCCAGCCTAAGACAGGGGACCCTACTAAGTGGCTACACCTTC
TRBD1	14	TRBJ2-5	TRBV5-6	CASSQGSARTGLYF	TGTGCCAGCAGCCAGGGCTCGGCAAGGACAGGGCTTTACTTC
TRBD1	18	TRBJ2-4	TRBV28	CASSLRQGSGLAKNSQYF	TGTGCCAGCAGTCTACGACAGGGTTCGGGGCTAGCCAAAAACAGTCAGTACTTC
.	14	TRBJ2-7	TRBV15	CATSTGGPSYEQYF	TGTGCCACCAGCACCGGGGGGCCCTCCTACGAGCAGTACTTC
.	17	TRBJ1-5	TRBV19	CASRQMTDTYSNQPQHF	TGTGCCAGCAGACAAATGACCGACACTTATAGCAATCAGCCCCAGCATTTT
TRBD2	16	TRBJ2-1	TRBV18	CASSPRAGGDYNEQFF	TGTGCCAGCTCCCCACGAGCGGGGGGGGACTACAATGAGCAGTTCTTC
.	17	TRBJ2-3	TRBV7-2	CASSFTGWVLNSDTQYF	TGTGCCAGCAGCTTTACCGGGTGGGTCCTGAATTCGGATACGCAGTATTTT
TRBD2	15	TRBJ2-1	TRBV5-1	CASSLAGDYHNEQFF	TGCGCCAGCAGCTTGGCCGGGGACTACCACAATGAGCAGTTCTTC
.	16	TRBJ2-5	TRBV7-3	CASSPQGRPEMGTQYF	TGTGCCAGCAGCCCCCAAGGGAGACCCGAGATGGGGACCCAGTACTTC
TRBD2	15	TRBJ2-7	TRBV5-1	CASRPGTSGTYEQYF	TGCGCCAGCAGACCCGGGACTAGCGGCACCTACGAGCAGTACTTC
TRBD1	15	TRBJ2-1	TRBV28	CASSAGQESYNEQFF	TGTGCCAGCAGTGCTGGACAGGAGTCCTACAATGAGCAGTTCTTC
.	15	TRBJ1-3	TRBV28	CASSTLRGSGNTIYF	TGTGCCAGCAGTACTCTCAGGGGAAGTGGAAACACCATATATTTT
TRBD1	15	TRBJ2-5	TRBV7-7	CASSPGTGGVETQYF	TGTGCCAGCAGCCCAGGGACAGGGGGGGTCGAGACCCAGTACTTC
TRBD2	17	TRBJ2-3	TRBV25-1	CASSNPWGGGSSDTQYF	TGTGCCAGCAGTAACCCTTGGGGCGGGGGGAGTTCAGATACGCAGTATTTT
.	15	TRBJ2-3	TRBV4-1	CASSLSGPITDTQYF	TGCGCCAGCAGCCTTAGCGGACCCATCACAGATACGCAGTATTTT
.	14	TRBJ2-7	TRBV5-1	CASSTGTQRLEQYF	TGCGCCAGCAGCACCGGGACTCAACGGCTCGAGCAGTACTTC
TRBD1	18	TRBJ2-2	TRBV5-6	CASSPYFRGRVNTGELFF	TGTGCCAGCAGCCCCTACTTCAGGGGGAGAGTGAACACCGGGGAGCTGTTTTTT
TRBD2	14	TRBJ2-3	TRBV6-5	CASRRLAGGDTQYF	TGTGCCAGCAGAAGGCTAGCGGGAGGAGATACGCAGTATTTT